This TCR beta chain came from a study of cytomegalovirus exposure and HLA in healthy donors. Study context: Counted in an early data release were about 80 million unique TCRs from HLA-typed donors.

Whole-study results and caveats: Among TCR beta chains, those listed as cytomegalovirus-associated numbered some 160. In a later analysis, parvovirus B19, influenza, CMV and Epstein-Barr virus appeared linked to several top co-occurrence clusters.

Losses at the gene ends were 4 bases for V and 3 bases for J; bases not matched to a gene: 8. From germline, CDR1 is LNHDA and CDR2 SQIVND (reference sequence). CDR3 length: 16 residues. With 60 Vbeta and 13 Jbeta primers, the PCR was carried out. In the source study's methods: As a later analysis found, there were 70 million to 100 million unique TCR beta chains, of which roughly 11 million were shared. Some clones are missing from TCRdb's copy, which holds only in-frame ones; the method was immunoSEQ multiplex PCR. V and J calls and clone size come straight from that table; D and trimming were deduced from the DNA. The profile shows about 150,000 clones, around 60% of them singletons. Turning to this clone: The antigen remains undetermined.

The sequence was collected from a woman aged 60-70 years in good health and CMV-seropositive. The sequenced material came from PBMCs. V usage is TRBV19 and J usage is TRBJ2-2; 7 bases match TRBD1. The CDR3 DNA sequence: TGTGCCAGTAGTACCCAGACAGGGAAGGACACCGGGGAGCTGTTTTTT. The encoded protein is CASSTQTGKDTGELFF. Drawing the rest from reference TRBV19 and TRBJ2-2, the complete variable domain is DGGITQSPKYLFRKEGQNVTLSCEQNLNHDAMYWYRQDPGQGLRLIYYSQIVNDFQKGDIAEGYSVSREKKESFPLTVTSAQKNPTAFYLCASSTQTGKDTGELFFGEGSRLTVL.